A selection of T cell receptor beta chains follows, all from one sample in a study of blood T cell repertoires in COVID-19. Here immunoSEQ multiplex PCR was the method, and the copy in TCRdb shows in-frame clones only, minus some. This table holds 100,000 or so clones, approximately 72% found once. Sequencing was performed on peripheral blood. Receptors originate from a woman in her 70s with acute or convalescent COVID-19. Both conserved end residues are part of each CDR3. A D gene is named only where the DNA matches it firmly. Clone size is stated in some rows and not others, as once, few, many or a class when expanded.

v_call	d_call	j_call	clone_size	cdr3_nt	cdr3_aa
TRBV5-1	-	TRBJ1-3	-	TGCGCCAGCAGCTTGTCTCCAGGGATGCCAGGAAACACCATATATTTT	CASSLSPGMPGNTIYF
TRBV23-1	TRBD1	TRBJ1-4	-	TGCGCCAGCAGTCAAACAGGGGGCCAAGTCGAAAAACTGTTTTTT	CASSQTGGQVEKLFF
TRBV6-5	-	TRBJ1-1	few	TGTGCCAGCAGTCCCCCAGGCAGCCCTGAAGCTTTCTTT	CASSPPGSPEAFF
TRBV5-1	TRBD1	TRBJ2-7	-	TGCGCCAGCAGCTGGACAGGGGAAAGCTCCTACGAGCAGTACTTC	CASSWTGESSYEQYF
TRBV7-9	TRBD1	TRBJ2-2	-	TGTGCCAGCAGCCCCGGACAGGGGGAGGGGGAGCTGTTTTTT	CASSPGQGEGELFF
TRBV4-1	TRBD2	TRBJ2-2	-	TGCGCCAGCAGCAGCCCGATAGCGGGGCCTTACACCCCGGAGCTGTTTTTT	CASSSPIAGPYTPELFF
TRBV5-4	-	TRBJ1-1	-	TGTGCCAGCAGCCGACGGGAGAACACTGAAGCTTTCTTT	CASSRRENTEAFF
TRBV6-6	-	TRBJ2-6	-	TGTGCCAGCAGTTCATCAGGGACTGGGGCCAACGTCCTGACTTTC	CASSSSGTGANVLTF
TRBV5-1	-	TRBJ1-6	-	TGCGCCAGCAGCTTGGACCGACAGGAATTTCGGTCACCCCTCCACTTT	CASSLDRQEFRSPLHF
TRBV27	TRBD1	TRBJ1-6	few	TGTGCCAGCAGTTTCACCACTTTGGGACAGTTTAATTCACCCCTCCACTTT	CASSFTTLGQFNSPLHF
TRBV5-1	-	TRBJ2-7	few	TGCGCCAGCAGCCTACCGTCAGGGGGAGGCGAGCAGTACTTC	CASSLPSGGGEQYF
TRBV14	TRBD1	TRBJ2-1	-	TGTGCCAGCAGCCAAGCAAAAGGGGGCCTCTACAATGAGCAGTTCTTC	CASSQAKGGLYNEQFF
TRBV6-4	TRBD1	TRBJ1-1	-	TGTGCCAGCAGTGCCCAATCCGGGACAGGGGGAATGAACACTGAAGCTTTCTTT	CASSAQSGTGGMNTEAFF
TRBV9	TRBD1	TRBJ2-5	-	TGTGCCAGCAGCGTTGGGACAGGGGGTCCTCGGGAGACCCAGTACTTC	CASSVGTGGPRETQYF
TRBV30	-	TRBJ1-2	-	TGTGCCTGTGAGGTTCCTGGCTACACCTTC	CACEVPGYTF
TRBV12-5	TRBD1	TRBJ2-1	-	TGTGCTAGTGGTTTGGGACTCGGGACAGGTTACAATGAGCAGTTCTTC	CASGLGLGTGYNEQFF
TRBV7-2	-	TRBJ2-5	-	TGTGCCAGCAGCTCTTCAGGGATTCAAGAGACCCAGTACTTC	CASSSSGIQETQYF
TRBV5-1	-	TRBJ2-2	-	TGCGCCAGCAGCTATGGGGCACCCGGGGAGCTGTTTTTT	CASSYGAPGELFF
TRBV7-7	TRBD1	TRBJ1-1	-	TGTGCCAGCAGCGTGGACAGGGACGCTGAAGCTTTCTTT	CASSVDRDAEAFF
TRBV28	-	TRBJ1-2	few	TGTGCCAGCAGTTGGGGGAGGCCCACCTATGGCTACACCTTC	CASSWGRPTYGYTF
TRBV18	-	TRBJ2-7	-	TGTGCCAGCTCGGCCGGACAGATGTCCTACGAGCAGTACTTC	CASSAGQMSYEQYF
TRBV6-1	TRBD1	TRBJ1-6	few	TGTGCCAGCAGTGAAGGGACAGGTTCACCCCTCCACTTT	CASSEGTGSPLHF
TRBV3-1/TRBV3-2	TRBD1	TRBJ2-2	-	TGTGCCAGCAGCCAGGGCCCCAGGGGGAGCACCGGGGAGCTGTTTTTT	CASSQGPRGSTGELFF
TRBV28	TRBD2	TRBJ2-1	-	TGTGCCAGCAGTTCATTCTACGTTGATAGCGGGAGCTACAATGAGCAGTTCTTC	CASSSFYVDSGSYNEQFF
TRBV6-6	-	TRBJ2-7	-	TGTGCCAGCAGGTTGCAGGGAGGCTACGAGCAGTACTTC	CASRLQGGYEQYF
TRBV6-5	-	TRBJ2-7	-	TGTGCCAGCAGAGGGTGGGAGGCTAGCGAGCAGTACTTC	CASRGWEASEQYF
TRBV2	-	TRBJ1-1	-	TGTGCCAGCAGTGTACCACAGATGAACACTGAAGCTTTCTTT	CASSVPQMNTEAFF
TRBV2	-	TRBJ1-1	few	TGTGCCAGCAGTTCTCAGGGGCACACTGAAGCTTTCTTT	CASSSQGHTEAFF
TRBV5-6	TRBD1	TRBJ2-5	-	TGTGCCAGCAGCTTACCCGGGACAGGGTTGGAGACCCAGTACTTC	CASSLPGTGLETQYF
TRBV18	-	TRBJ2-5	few	TGTGCCAGCTCACCACATTCAGGGAGGTTTGAGACCCAGTACTTC	CASSPHSGRFETQYF
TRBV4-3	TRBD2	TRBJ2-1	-	TGCGCCAGCAGCAATCTAGCGGGGTCCGACAATGAGCAGTTCTTC	CASSNLAGSDNEQFF
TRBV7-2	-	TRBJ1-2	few	TGTGCCAGCAGCTTAGAAGAGGGCTATGGCTACACCTTC	CASSLEEGYGYTF
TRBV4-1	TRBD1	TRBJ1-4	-	TGCGCCAGCAGCCGAGGACAGGGTAGGGAAAAACTGTTTTTT	CASSRGQGREKLFF
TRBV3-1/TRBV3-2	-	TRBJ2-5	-	TGTGCCAGCAGCCCCCCCAGCAGGTTCGGAGAGACCCAGTACTTC	CASSPPSRFGETQYF
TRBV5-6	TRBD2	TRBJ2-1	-	TGTGCCAGCAGTTCGAGCGGGGGGGCGGCGCGAGAGCAGTTCTTC	CASSSSGGAAREQFF
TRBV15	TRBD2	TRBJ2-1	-	TGTGCCACCAGCAGAGATTGGACTAGCGGGGGAAGCTCCTACAATGAGCAGTTCTTC	CATSRDWTSGGSSYNEQFF
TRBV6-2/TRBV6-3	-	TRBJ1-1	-	TGTGCCAGCAGTGACGGCAGGGCTCTCTGGAACACTGAAGCTTTCTTT	CASSDGRALWNTEAFF
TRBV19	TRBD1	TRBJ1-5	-	TGTGCCAGTAGGTTACAGGGGGCCCCCCCTCAGCCCCAGCATTTT	CASRLQGAPPQPQHF
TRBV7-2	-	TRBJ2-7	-	TGTGCCAGCAGCTTTACAGGGCTTCCCAACTTC	CASSFTGLPNF
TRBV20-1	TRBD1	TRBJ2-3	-	TGCAGTGCTAGTACAGGGGCCAGCGATACGCAGTATTTT	CSASTGASDTQYF
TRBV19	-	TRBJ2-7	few	TGTGCCAGTAGTATTCGGGCAGGGGACTACGAGCAGTACTTC	CASSIRAGDYEQYF
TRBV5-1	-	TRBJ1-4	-	TGCGCCAGCAGCTTGTCCCCTCTTGGCGGTGAAAAACTGTTTTTT	CASSLSPLGGEKLFF
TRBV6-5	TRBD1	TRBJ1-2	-	TGTGCCAGCAGCCCGGGACAGAACTACTATGGCTACACCTTC	CASSPGQNYYGYTF
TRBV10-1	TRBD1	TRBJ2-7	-	TGCGCCAGCAGTCGAACAGGGGAAAGTCAGCAGTACTTC	CASSRTGESQQYF
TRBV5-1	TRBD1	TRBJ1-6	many	TGCGCCAGCAGCATTGGACAGGCGGGGAATTCACCCCTCCACTTT	CASSIGQAGNSPLHF
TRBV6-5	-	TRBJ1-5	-	TGTGCCAGCAGAGAGACGACAGTTCTTAATCAGCCCCAGCATTTT	CASRETTVLNQPQHF